This T cell receptor (beta chain) was sequenced during a study of CD8+ T cells in alopecia areata. Concerning this clone itself: Its target is unknown.

Sample treatment: oral pan-JAK inhibitor, 5-10 mg twice daily. This CDR3 is built from 14 residues. The V gene's germline CDR1 is SEHNR and CDR2 FQNEAQ (reference sequence). Trimming pared 5 bases from V and 5 bases from J, leaving 12 bases between. cDNA reverse transcribed from extracted RNA served as the sequencing template. Method: immunoSEQ multiplex PCR; TCRdb's copy keeps in-frame clones and lacks some. The top ten hold over 10% of the sample, which has 190,000 or so clones, about 60% seen once. Overall study results and limits: A great number of expanded lesional clones endured in scalp and blood during tofacitinib.

V gene TRBV7-9 combines with J gene TRBJ2-2; the D gene is possibly TRBD1 (7 bases). The specimen comprised CD8+ T cells sorted from blood, sampled at week 24, from a patient treated with tofacitinib. The clonotype originates from a human donor with alopecia areata. This chain's CDR3 is CASSQGGETGELFF. In nucleotides, the CDR3 is TGTGCCAGCAGCCAGGGGGGTGAAACCGGGGAGCTGTTTTTT.